This TCR beta chain was sequenced during a study of beta chain features in type 1 diabetes. Regarding the study as a whole: Among type 1 diabetes patients, VDJ junctions had fewer insertions and more deletions. Significant though moderate, a shortening of TCRB CDR3s appeared in all four CD4+ subsets of Type 1 diabetes patients. Across patients, naive, central memory and Treg TCRB repertoires exhibited apparently greater similarity than was observed across healthy donors.

Note on this clone: Its specificity is not known.

CDR3 length: 15 residues. With 3 bases clipped from V and 6 bases from J, the junction kept 8 bases outside the gene matches. From germline, CDR1 is SGHDT and CDR2 YYEEEE. Sequenced material consisted of expressed TCRB transcripts (all of the isolated RNA was reverse transcribed). The protocol was immunoSEQ multiplex PCR, while the TCRdb copy is restricted to in-frame clones and leaves out a portion. The table lists under 300,000 clones, approximately 15% of them singletons. Central memory, naive, regulatory and stem cell-like memory CD4+ cells were sorted by CD45RO/CCR7/CD25/CD127/CD95/CD27. The origin of this receptor is a man aged 25-45 years with type 1 diabetes. The specimen sequenced was naive CD4+ T cells from blood. The chain is built from TRBV5-6 and TRBJ2-1, with 8 bases identical to TRBD2. CDR3 in DNA: TGTGCCAGCAGCTCCCTCGGACTAGCCGGCAATGAGCAGTTCTTC. Protein product: CASSSLGLAGNEQFF.